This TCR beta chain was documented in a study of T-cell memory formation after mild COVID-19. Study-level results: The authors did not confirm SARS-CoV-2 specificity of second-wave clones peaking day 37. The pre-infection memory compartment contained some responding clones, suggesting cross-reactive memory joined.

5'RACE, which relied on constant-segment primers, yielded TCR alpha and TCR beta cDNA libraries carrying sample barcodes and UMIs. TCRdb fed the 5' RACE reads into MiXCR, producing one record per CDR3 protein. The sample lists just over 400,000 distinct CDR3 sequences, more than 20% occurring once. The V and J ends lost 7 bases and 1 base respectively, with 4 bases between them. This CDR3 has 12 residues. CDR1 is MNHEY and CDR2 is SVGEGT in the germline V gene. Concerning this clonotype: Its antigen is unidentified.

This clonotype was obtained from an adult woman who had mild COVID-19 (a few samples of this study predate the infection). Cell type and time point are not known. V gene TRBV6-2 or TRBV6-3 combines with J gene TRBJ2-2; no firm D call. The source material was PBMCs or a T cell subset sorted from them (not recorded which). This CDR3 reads CASKGNTGELFF. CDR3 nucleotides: TGTGCCAGCAAAGGGAACACCGGGGAGCTGTTTTTT.